This T cell receptor beta chain was sequenced during a study of cytomegalovirus exposure and HLA in healthy donors (dated by TCRdb to about 2017). Some background on the complete study: According to an earlier analysis of 587 of the donors, 200 million or so T cells yielded some 120 million unique TCR beta sequences and about 300 Gb of sequence data. An early release that covered fewer than 750 HLA-typed donors contained approximately 300 gigabases of sequencing data and around 80 million unique TCR sequences. To study patterns of TCR occurrence, a later analysis re-analyzed previously published TCR beta repertoires from several hundred donors and added high-resolution HLA genotyping. HLA typing included class I and class II loci at four-digit resolution. A later genetic analysis took genome-wide SNP genotypes for about three fifths of the 666 donors and used that subset as a discovery cohort. The study aimed to test whether signatures of past pathogen exposure could be identified by cataloging public T cell receptors. The study combined high-throughput TCR immunosequencing, statistical association of individual TCRs with disease status, and machine learning to predict cytomegalovirus infection status. Roughly 5 DR-DQ haplotypes were handled as single units for association and clustering, since linkage in the cohort was strong. Using immunosequencing, the study profiled T cell repertoires from about 610 subjects and related those repertoires to cytomegalovirus serostatus. Donor age, sex, ethnicity and CMV serostatus were collected together with the repertoire data. The number of typed donors differed by locus: about 620-640 for A, B, C, DRB1 and DQB1; 500 to 550 for DQA1; 606 for DPA1; and roughly 470 for DPB1. Rather than using new phenotypic data, the later analysis identified candidate immune exposures from TCR beta sequences and from how often those sequences occurred across donors. Among the roughly 410 genotyped donors, approximately 76% belonged to the genetic ancestry cluster associated with self-reported Caucasian donors. An earlier analysis of 587 of the donors used high-throughput TCR beta sequencing to judge whether each TCR beta V gene segment behaved as functional or pseudogenic. Among roughly 400 genotyped donors of the cohort, an average of about 240,000 unique TCR beta nucleotide sequences were sequenced per donor, around 20% of them non-productive. Besides the first cohort of roughly 700 subjects, a separate validation cohort made up of roughly 120 different subjects was used. Every repertoire in the discovery cohort had been generated on one and the same sequencing platform. The paper's findings and limits, for the study overall: Presence/absence analyses assumed roughly uniform sequencing depth across donors, an assumption that may not hold. In both the original and validation cohorts, the classifier was reported to diagnose cytomegalovirus status with high specificity and sensitivity. Because counts were too low, some 16 rarely observed V segments, including chromosome 9 orphons, were excluded from the earlier analysis of about 500 of the donors. Some IMGT-functional V segments, including TRBV6-2 and TRBV6-3, could not be distinguished by the 87-base-pair reads and were therefore excluded. Most TCR sequences were observed very rarely across donors, whereas some public TCRs were present in many individuals. Several of the top co-occurrence clusters appeared to be linked to parvovirus B19, influenza, CMV and Epstein-Barr virus, according to a later analysis. The cohort was sequenced for TCR beta chains only, and without alpha or paired-chain data the features that could be detected were limited. In an earlier analysis of under 600 of the donors, most TCR beta V segments were observed in productive rearrangements about 90% or about 30% of the time, broadly matching IMGT annotations. According to a later analysis, TCR association rates differed among HLA loci, with DRB1 alleles showing the most associated TCRs and HLA-C alleles showing the fewest. When HLA alleles, especially DR and DQ, strongly co-occurred, TCR associations were difficult to assign to individual alleles. A cluster of highly shared sequence variants was judged likely to be a technical artifact of the sequencing pipeline. Linkage disequilibrium might explain the correlated functional status among segregating V segments, but an unknown experimental factor could not be excluded. A few of the identified cytomegalovirus-associated TCR beta chains were confirmed in vitro to be specific for cytomegalovirus antigens. The authors suggested that the approach could potentially be generalized to other disease states and immunological phenotypes. According to a later analysis, most CMV-associated TCR beta chains appeared to be HLA-restricted, and the HLA associations seemed to be driven largely by CMV exposure. A further reported finding was that TCR beta sequences accurately predicted the HLA-A and HLA-B alleles for most subjects in the first cohort. In a later analysis, over 15,000 TCR beta sequences were associated with specific HLA alleles at a false discovery rate of 0.05. In a later analysis, HLA-associated TCR beta chains showed more clonal expansion and lower generation probabilities than non-associated chains that were equally common. According to a later genetic analysis, donors in an Asian-associated ancestry cluster had fewer N-insertions in productive TCRs than the roughly 670-donor mean. A total of fewer than 200 TCR beta chains were listed by the study as associated with cytomegalovirus. A later genetic analysis associated a missense DCLRE1C variant with V-gene and J-gene trimming of TCR beta chains, and an independent cohort replicated the association. Because some donors lacked HLA typing at each locus, the association tests relied only on the typed subset. CMV serostatus was the only immune exposure information available for the cohort.

The cohort comprised under 700 healthy bone marrow donors. All cohort members were sampled while nominally healthy, although unrecorded immune exposures were likely present. The donor tested CMV seropositive, placing the donor among the 289 seropositive members of the cohort. Every donor gave a peripheral blood sample, and the peripheral blood mononuclear cells from that sample were used for TCR beta sequencing. The Qiagen DNeasy Blood Extraction Kit was used to extract genomic DNA from the blood cell samples. The library was obtained by the immunoSEQ multiplex PCR assay. For the multiplex PCR, a mixture combining 60 forward primers for TCR Vbeta segments and 13 reverse primers for TCR Jbeta segments was used. The CDR3 region of rearranged TCR beta genes was amplified from genomic DNA with a multiplex PCR assay. The amplified TCR beta libraries were sequenced on the Illumina HiSeq System as 87-base-pair reads. In the source study's methods: A later analysis counted some 80 million unique TCR beta chains across the 550 to 800 repertoires, and approximately 11 million of these chains were shared by at least two donors. To remove PCR and sequencing errors, raw reads were error-corrected and collapsed into unique sequences using a nearest-neighbor algorithm that merged closely related sequences. Alignment of CDR3 sequences to IMGT reference sequences was used to assign V, D and J gene segments. Each retained sequence needed at least a six-nucleotide match to both a V gene segment and a J gene segment. Rearrangements were called productive when the CDR3 lacked stop codons and stayed in frame with V and J; all others were non-productive. Following IMGT convention, CDR3 was defined as the stretch from the second conserved V-encoded cysteine to the conserved J-encoded phenylalanine. In an earlier analysis of roughly 610 of the donors, sequences lacking an unambiguous match to a single V gene segment were excluded. In an earlier analysis of 587 of the donors, V segments were called functional above 56.7% productive rearrangements and were called segregating when the between-donor standard deviation exceeded 5%. A statistical classification framework was built for diagnosing cytomegalovirus status from the catalog of TCR beta chain sequences. In a later analysis, TCR nucleotide sequences were compared against IMGT/GENE-DB human TR gene sequences so that V and J genes could be assigned. A later analysis assigned CDR3 sequences and most-parsimonious VDJ recombination scenarios with the TCRdist pipeline. In a later analysis, each TCR beta chain was defined by its CDR3 amino acid sequence together with its V-gene family, and reads lacking a unique V-gene family were excluded. In a later analysis, several hundred highly shared, low-generation-probability nucleotide sequences were removed to address suspected cross-contamination and a sequencing artifact. In a later analysis, a clonal expansion index for each public chain was calculated from normalized within-repertoire ranks of inferred template counts. In a later analysis, generation probabilities were computed using a VDJ recombination model fitted to out-of-frame rearrangements, and the results were checked against IGoR. Hypergeometric tests were used in a later analysis to score TCR-TCR, TCR-HLA and TCR-CMV co-occurrence, with a repertoire-size bias correction applied to the TCR pairs. False discovery rates were estimated in a later analysis by permuting HLA or CMV assignments 20 times. In a later analysis, co-occurring TCRs were grouped using DBSCAN, with TCRdist sequence similarity added in when clustering inside HLA-allele-positive subsets. Co-occurrence clustering excluded repertoires with fewer than 30,000 or more than 120,000 public chains, plus five with anomalous nucleotide sharing. TCRdb obtained this table from immuneACCESS and retained in-frame rearrangements with V and J assigned. These tables miss some clones; where compared with another copy, unresolved V genes account for less than half of the shortfall, and the remainder is unexplained. V, J and clone size are those of that table, while D and trimming were read from the DNA. The sample records 270,000 or so clones, more than 80% of which are singletons. Of the sample, about 4% falls within the top ten clones.

A distance of 10 bases separates the germline ends of V and J, which lose 5 bases and 8 bases respectively. Its CDR3 holds 12 amino acids, cysteine through phenylalanine. The retained sequence is limited to the CDR3, 36 bases, with the frame set at the first base. Reading the germline V gene gives CDR1 SGHTA and CDR2 FQGNSA. A note on this clone: Its antigen is unknown. No much larger clonotype is one base removed from it; base qualities were not supplied.

The chain couples TRBV7-2 to TRBJ2-1; too little of a D gene remains to name it. The origin of this receptor is a man aged 35 to 55 in good health and CMV-seropositive. Sequencing was performed on PBMCs. The CDR3 amino acid sequence is: CASSPGRYEQFF. The DNA sequence is TGTGCCAGCAGCCCAGGCAGGTATGAGCAGTTCTTC.